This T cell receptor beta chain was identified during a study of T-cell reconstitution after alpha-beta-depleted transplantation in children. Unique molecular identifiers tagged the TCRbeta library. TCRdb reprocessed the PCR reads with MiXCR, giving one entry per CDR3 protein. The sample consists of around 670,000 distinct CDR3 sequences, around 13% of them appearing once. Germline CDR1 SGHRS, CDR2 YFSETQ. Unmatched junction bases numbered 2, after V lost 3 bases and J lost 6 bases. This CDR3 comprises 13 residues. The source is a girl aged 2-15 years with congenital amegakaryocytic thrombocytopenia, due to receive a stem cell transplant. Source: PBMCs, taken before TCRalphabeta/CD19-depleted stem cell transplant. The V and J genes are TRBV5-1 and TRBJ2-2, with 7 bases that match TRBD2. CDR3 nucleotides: TGCGCCAGCAGCTCCGGGGGGTCCGGGGAGCTGTTTTTT. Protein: CASSSGGSGELFF.